Listed here are 27 T cell receptor beta chains from one sample, sequenced in a study of cytomegalovirus exposure and HLA in healthy donors (TCRdb year 2017). Receptors were amplified or captured by the immunoSEQ multiplex PCR assay. A mixture of 60 forward primers for TCR Vbeta segments and 13 reverse primers for TCR Jbeta segments was used in the multiplex PCR. The clones in this table, taken by TCRdb from immuneACCESS, are in-frame only. Not every clone is retained; where verified, under half of the shortfall comes from an unresolved V gene, and the cause of the rest is unknown. This sample lists around 130,000 clones; 80% were detected once. The ten largest clonotypes hold 3% to 4% of the sample. Sequenced input: PBMCs. The origin of the receptors is a woman in her 40s in good health and CMV-seronegative.

The J gene is TRBJ1-1, the V gene TRBV18; the D is unclear. The CDR3 totals 15 residues. Germline CDR1 KGHSH, CDR2 LQKENI. V was clipped by 3 bases and J by 0 bases, with 11 bases between them. The CDR3 DNA reads as TGTGCCAGCTCACCCTTAAGAGTCTTGAACACTGAAGCTTTCTTT. Its protein is CASSPLRVLNTEAFF. Drawing the rest from reference TRBV18 and TRBJ1-1, the complete variable domain is NAGVMQNPRHLVRRRGQEARLRCSPMKGHSHVYWYRQLPEEGLKFMVYLQKENIIDESGMPKERFSAEFPKEGPSILRIQQVVRGDSAAYFCASSPLRVLNTEAFFGQGTRLTVV.

J is TRBJ2-7 and V is TRBV4-2; D is perhaps TRBD2 (7 bases). The V and J ends lost 0 bases and 3 bases respectively, with 15 bases between them. The CDR3 totals 16 residues. CDR1 is LGHNA and CDR2 is YNFKEQ in the germline V gene. The CDR3 DNA is TGTGCCAGCAGCCAAGATTCCGGGGGGCAATTCTACGAGCAGTACTTC. Translation gives CASSQDSGGQFYEQYF.

This clone was seen more than once but under ten times. The rearrangement uses TRBV5-5 and TRBJ2-7, with 8 bases lining up with TRBD1. Germline CDR1 SGHKS, CDR2 YYEKEE (reference sequence). The CDR3 is made up of 15 amino acids. The ends lost 2 bases at V and 0 bases at J; junction bases unmatched: 4. The CDR3 loop reads CASSLLTGGSYEQYF. DNA for the CDR3: TGTGCCAGCAGCTTACTCACAGGGGGCTCCTACGAGCAGTACTTC.

This chain connects TRBV7-3 to TRBJ2-5, with 11 bases matching TRBD2. With 0 bases clipped from V and 5 bases from J, the junction kept 5 bases outside the gene matches. Germline CDR1 is SGHTA and CDR2 is FQGTGA. The CDR3 loop spans 16 amino acids. CDR3 coding DNA: TGTGCCAGCAGCTTAACGCTAGCGGGGGGTTGGGAGACCCAGTACTTC. It translates to CASSLTLAGGWETQYF.

The gene calls are TRBV29-1 and TRBJ1-2, with unresolved D. V dropped 5 bases and J dropped 1 base, with 17 bases sitting between them. The CDR3 consists of 15 residues. CDR1 SQVTM and CDR2 ANQGSEA come from the germline V gene. The CDR3: CSVLDREDGNYGYTF. CDR3 DNA: TGCAGCGTTCTGGACCGGGAGGATGGTAACTATGGCTACACCTTC.

The rearrangement joins TRBV7-9 to TRBJ1-6; 10 nucleotides line up with TRBD1. Germline-derived CDR1 and CDR2 are SEHNR and FQNEAQ (reference sequence). With V trimmed by 5 bases and J by 7 bases, 5 bases remained unmatched. The CDR3 has 15 amino acids. This CDR3 is CASSRRTGGNSPLHF. CDR3 sequence (DNA): TGTGCCAGCAGCCGACGGACAGGGGGAAATTCACCCCTCCACTTT.

The V and J genes are TRBV5-1 and TRBJ2-2; D remains ambiguous. CDR3 length: 14 amino acids. V was trimmed by 4 bases and J by 1 base, leaving 8 bases between them. Looked up from germline, CDR1 is SGHRS and CDR2 is YFSETQ. The CDR3: CASSPRGNTGELFF. In DNA, the CDR3 is TGCGCCAGCAGCCCGAGAGGGAACACCGGGGAGCTGTTTTTT.

A few counts support this clone. The chain links TRBV4-1 to TRBJ2-3; no firm D call. Looked up from germline, CDR1 is MGHRA and CDR2 is YSYEKL. Trimming took 0 bases from V and 6 from J, leaving 13 bases between them. The CDR3 is 15 amino acids. The CDR3 here is CASSQDRAESDTQYF. The CDR3 nucleotides read TGCGCCAGCAGCCAAGATCGAGCCGAGAGCGATACGCAGTATTTT.

This chain connects TRBV5-6 to TRBJ2-5; D might be TRBD1 (6 bases). The germline V and J ends were trimmed by 0 bases and 3 bases, with 9 bases remaining between them. Germline V gene sequence: CDR1 SGHDT, CDR2 YYEEEE. The CDR3 is 14 amino acids. The CDR3 sequence: CASSLGNREETQYF. The CDR3 coding sequence is TGTGCCAGCAGCTTGGGGAACAGGGAAGAGACCCAGTACTTC.

This chain joins TRBV6-1 and TRBJ1-6; unclear D gene. The V and J ends lost 6 bases and 5 bases respectively, with 14 bases between them. Germline values: CDR1 MNHNS, CDR2 SASEGT. This CDR3 is built from 15 residues. CDR3 nucleotide sequence: TGTGCCAGCAGGACGTCGCGGGCCCATAATTCACCCCTCCACTTT. Residues: CASRTSRAHNSPLHF.

This clone was counted a single time. The rearrangement links TRBV9 to TRBJ1-2, with D possibly matching TRBD1 (6 bases). Trimming shortened V by 1 base and J by 8 bases, and 12 bases separated the two germline ends. Germline assignment: CDR1 SGDLS and CDR2 YYNGEE. The CDR3 runs to 13 residues. The CDR3 protein is CASSVPGGQGYTF. DNA of the CDR3: TGTGCCAGCAGCGTACCGGGGGGGCAAGGCTACACCTTC.

V and J are TRBV5-6 and TRBJ1-1; 9 positions agree with TRBD1. From germline, CDR1 is SGHDT and CDR2 YYEEEE. CDR3 size: 14 residues. Trimming removed 6 bases from V and 1 base from J; junction bases left unmatched: 4. For the CDR3, the DNA is TGTGCCAGCACCGTACAGGGGGCGAACACTGAAGCTTTCTTT. Encoded protein: CASTVQGANTEAFF.

The chain joins TRBV4-3 to TRBJ1-2; no clear D gene. The germline CDR1 and CDR2 sequences are LGHNA and YSLEER. V shed 2 bases and J shed 4 bases, with 11 bases lying between them. CDR3 length equals 14 residues. The CDR3 bases are TGCGCCAGCAGCCAACAGCGGGATGGCTATGGCTACACCTTC. This translates into CASSQQRDGYGYTF.

This clone was seen once. CDR3 bases: TGCGCCAGCAGCTATTCCGGGACAGGTGAGAGTGAAGCTTTCTTT. This sequence encodes CASSYSGTGESEAFF. V gene TRBV5-1 combines with J gene TRBJ1-1; 8 bases line up with TRBD1. The germline gives CDR1 SGHRS, CDR2 YFSETQ. The CDR3 has 15 amino acids. J gave up 7 bases and V 3 bases, and 11 bases lay outside the gene matches.

The gene calls are TRBV7-3 and TRBJ1-1; D call uncertain. There are 14 residues in the CDR3. The ends were cut back, 5 bases at V and 5 bases at J, with 15 bases in the middle. Germline CDR1 reads SGHTA; CDR2 reads FQGTGA. CDR3 sequence reads: CASSQGPAGTEAFF. The CDR3 bases are TGTGCCAGCAGCCAAGGTCCCGCGGGGACTGAAGCTTTCTTT.

CDR3: CASSEGTSGSFQFF. CDR3 in DNA: TGTGCCAGCAGTGAAGGGACTAGCGGTTCATTTCAGTTCTTC. The genes are TRBV2 and TRBJ2-1; 10 bases map to TRBD2. The junction had 7 bases not matched to a gene; V was cut back by 1 base and J by 13 bases. The CDR3 contains 14 residues. Germline V gives CDR1 SNHLY, CDR2 FYNNEI.

V usage is TRBV4-3 and J usage is TRBJ1-2; 8 bases agree with TRBD1. With 0 bases clipped from V and 2 bases from J, the junction kept 11 bases outside the gene matches. The CDR3 runs to 18 residues. Germline V gene lookup returns CDR1 LGHNA and CDR2 YSLEER. The CDR3 is CASSQEPLDRDFNYGYTF. The CDR3 region has the DNA TGCGCCAGCAGCCAAGAACCCTTGGACAGGGACTTCAACTATGGCTACACCTTC.

The chain joins TRBV4-3 to TRBJ1-3, with a tentative D call TRBD1 (5 bases). Germline V CDR1 and CDR2: LGHNA, YSLEER. Trimming removed 0 bases at V and 2 bases at J, with 8 bases between. The CDR3 has 15 amino acids. Here the CDR3 reads CASSQDATAGNTIYF. The CDR3 DNA follows: TGCGCCAGCAGCCAAGATGCGACAGCTGGAAACACCATATATTTT.

The chain uses TRBV7-3 and TRBJ2-2; 12 positions match TRBD2. The J segment lost 2 bases and the V segment lost 4 bases, leaving 8 bases of the junction unmatched. The CDR3 spans 18 residues. Per germline, CDR1 SGHTA and CDR2 FQGTGA. The CDR3, as DNA: TGTGCCAGCAGCTGGCCCCTAGCGGGAGGGGTCAACACCGGGGAGCTGTTTTTT. Translating it yields CASSWPLAGGVNTGELFF.

The chain links TRBV9 to TRBJ2-2; TRBD1 might be the D (7 bases). Trimming stripped 3 bases from V and 5 bases from J, with 17 bases between. The germline V gene encodes CDR1 SGDLS and CDR2 YYNGEE. The CDR3 covers 16 residues. The CDR3 DNA follows: TGTGCCAGCAGCGCGCCAGGGGGGACGCAAACCGGGGAGCTGTTTTTT. Its protein product is CASSAPGGTQTGELFF.

This chain links TRBV29-1 with TRBJ2-5; TRBD1 might be the D (5 bases). The end of the DNA aligns better with TRBJ2-7, so the J call may be wrong. The CDR3 runs 12 residues. Germline CDR1 SQVTM, CDR2 ANQGSEA. CDR3 amino acids: CSVEGTSYEQYF. The CDR3 DNA follows: TGCAGCGTTGAAGGGACATCCTACGAGCAGTACTTC.

This sequence joins TRBV28 and TRBJ1-5; a possible D gene is TRBD1 (5 bases). CDR1 is MDHEN, CDR2 SYDVKM, per germline. This CDR3 region has 15 residues. Trimming took 7 bases from V and 8 from J, leaving 21 bases between them. The chain's CDR3 is CASTSAIRDTEPQHF. The CDR3 DNA is TGTGCCAGCACAAGTGCCATCAGGGATACCGAGCCCCAGCATTTT.

V is TRBV9 and J is TRBJ1-3, with 9 nucleotides matching TRBD1. Germline trimming cut 4 bases from V and 8 bases from J; bases unmatched to any gene: 7. Germline CDR1 is SGDLS and CDR2 is YYNGEE. This CDR3 is built from 14 residues. CDR3 nucleotides: TGTGCCAGCAGCTTTGGACAGGGGACCGACACCATATATTTT. Translated, it gives CASSFGQGTDTIYF.

The rearrangement links TRBV7-3 to TRBJ2-1; 8 bases are a match to TRBD2. The CDR3 has 17 amino acids. Losses at the gene ends were 5 bases for V and 1 base for J; bases not matched to a gene: 10. CDR1 is SGHTA and CDR2 is FQGTGA in the germline V gene. CDR3 bases: TGTGCCAGCAGCCCTCGCCTCCTAGCGGGTTCCTACAATGAGCAGTTCTTC. This gives the protein CASSPRLLAGSYNEQFF.

The chain is built from TRBV28 and TRBJ1-1, with D possibly TRBD1 on 6 matching bases. V gave up 7 bases and J gave up 0 bases, with 12 bases separating them. This CDR3 is 14 amino acids long. CDR1 and CDR2 from the germline V gene are MDHEN and SYDVKM. The CDR3 is CASTAQGLNTEAFF. CDR3 DNA: TGTGCCAGCACCGCACAGGGTCTGAACACTGAAGCTTTCTTT.

The chain joins TRBV27 to TRBJ1-1, with TRBD1 matching 11 bases. V shed 8 bases, J shed 5 bases, and the junction held 4 bases outside the gene matches. The length of the CDR3 is 13 residues. Per the germline V gene, CDR1 is MNHEY and CDR2 is SMNVEV (reference sequence). Here the CDR3 DNA reads TGTGCCAGCGGAAGGGACAGGGGGACTGAAGCTTTCTTT. Translating it yields CASGRDRGTEAFF.

The chain employs TRBV2 and TRBJ1-1, with 9 bases matching TRBD1. The CDR3 is made up of 13 amino acids. Germline CDR1 is SNHLY and CDR2 is FYNNEI. After removal of 6 bases from V and 7 bases from J, the junction contained 6 bases not matched to a gene. CDR3: CASRAGQGYEAFF. In DNA, the CDR3 is TGTGCCAGCAGGGCGGGACAGGGATATGAAGCTTTCTTT.